This T cell receptor (beta chain) was recovered during a study of blood T cells in healthy people across ages. Points from the study as a whole: Nothing was known about donor CMV status, and this possibly confounded expanded clonotype changes. More naive CD4+ cells and higher diversity marked long-lived donors relative to aged donors.

Extractions gave at least 5.5 micrograms of total RNA per sample. This clonotype has more than one count but fewer than ten. The antigen is unknown. The use of a sample-barcoded 5' primer and a J-beta primer mix characterized a second PCR of roughly 6 to 11 cycles. TCRdb independently ran MiXCR on the 5' RACE reads; one entry per CDR3 protein. Of 800,000 to 1,000,000 distinct CDR3 sequences listed, around 49% are singletons. Trimming cost V 0 bases and J 7 bases, with 9 bases left between them. The CDR3 is made up of 13 amino acids. Germline-derived CDR1 and CDR2 are DFQATT and SNEGSKA (reference sequence).

This receptor was taken from a man aged 30-40 years in good health. Input material: blood. The chain has TRBV20-1 and TRBJ2-2; D gene ambiguous. CDR3: CSARDPYIGELFF. The DNA for the CDR3 is TGCAGTGCTAGAGATCCGTATATCGGGGAGCTGTTTTTT.